This T cell receptor beta chain was identified in a study of T cell responses to AZD1222 COVID-19 vaccine. Produced via immunoSEQ multiplex PCR; TCRdb's table is partial and in-frame only. The table records 130,000 or so clones, over 75% of them present only once. This clone was found once. The receptor's source is an adult who received the MenACWY meningococcal vaccine as a control. Sequencing was performed on peripheral blood, taken 28 days after the second dose of the MenACWY control vaccine.

CDR3 amino acids: CASSLSKANEKLFF. In DNA, the CDR3 is TGCGCCAGCAGCTTGTCAAAAGCAAATGAAAAACTGTTTTTT. V usage is TRBV5-1 and J usage is TRBJ1-4; unclear D gene. Germline loops: CDR1 SGHRS, CDR2 YFSETQ. V was shortened by 1 base and J by 5 bases, with 9 bases between the two germline ends. This CDR3 region has 14 residues.